One and the same sample provided the 15 T cell receptor beta chains below, sequenced in a study of tumor and adjacent non-tumor tissue in lung cancer (dated by TCRdb to about 2018). Libraries came from multiplex PCR. The sequencer listed for this sample is Illumina HiSeq 2500. TCRbeta libraries were constructed through three rounds of nested PCR with primers (Table S4) according to protocols modified from ARM-PCR. The public reads were reanalyzed by TCRdb: fastp trimming at Q25, MiXCR alignment, in-frame beta chains only. All rows with the same CDR3 protein become a single entry with the most common DNA and genes. The sample table holds 60,000 to 85,000 distinct CDR3 sequences, of which 76% were seen once. The top ten clones comprise under 55% of the sample. RNA was extracted from bulk unsorted tissue and checked for quality with a NanoDrop ND-1000 and an Agilent 2100. Distant non-tumor tissue taken more than 3 cm from the tumor edge was used as the normal lung sample.

The sequencing input was distant non-tumor lung tissue. The receptors originated from a man in his sixties with non-small cell lung cancer.

This clonotype was recorded only once. A single base separates this from a much larger clone, so it may be a read error. The chain is built from TRBV13 and TRBJ2-7; D call uncertain. V was pared by 3 bases and J by 0 bases, with 9 bases between. The germline V gene encodes CDR1 PRHDT and CDR2 FYEKMQ (reference sequence). The CDR3 runs 14 residues. The CDR3 here is CASSFIQSSYEQYF. In DNA form, the CDR3 reads TGTGCCAGCAGCTTCATTCAAAGCTCCTACGAGCAGTACTTC.

The rearrangement uses TRBV11-1 and TRBJ2-2, with a possible D match to TRBD2 (6 bases). V lost 4 bases and J lost 15, with 21 bases in between. CDR1 SGHAT and CDR2 FQDESV come from the germline V gene (reference sequence). This CDR3 spans 14 amino acids. The CDR3 loop reads CASSYTTGTGGMFF. CDR3 nucleotides: TGTGCCAGCAGCTATACTACTGGTACCGGAGGGATGTTTTTT. The variable domain in full, completed from reference TRBV11-1 and TRBJ2-2, reads EAEVAQSPRYKITEKSQAVAFWCDPISGHATLYWYRQILGQGPELLVQFQDESVVDDSQLPKDRFSAERLKGVDSTLKIQPAELGDSAMYLCASSYTTGTGGMFFGEGSRLTVL.

This chain uses TRBV16 with TRBJ1-5; no clear D. Germline lookup yields CDR1 KGHSY and CDR2 FQNENV. The ends were cut back, 3 bases at V and 13 bases at J, with 22 bases in the middle. CDR3 length: 15 amino acids. In DNA, the CDR3 is TGTGCCAGCAGCCATATCGACGCCTTAAATCAGTCACAGCATTTT. The encoded protein is CASSHIDALNQSQHF.

To note about this clonotype: One end of the junction does not line up with germline, which may come from a read error. The chain has TRBV11-2 and TRBJ2-1, with D possibly matching TRBD2 (5 bases). CDR1 is SGHAT and CDR2 is FQNNGV in the germline V gene. The CDR3 contains 13 residues. In nucleotides, the CDR3 is TGTACCAGCAGCCTGGAGGCCTTCGGGGAGCAGTTCTTC. Protein: CTSSLEAFGEQFF.

Details on this clonotype: A clone one base away is much larger, so this may be a read error. It is likely a read error, because the conserved phenylalanine at the end of the CDR3 is missing. The chain joins TRBV30 to TRBJ2-1; D is undetermined. Germline V lookup: CDR1 GTSNPN, CDR2 SVGIG (reference sequence). V lost 5 bases and J lost 5, with 4 bases in between. This CDR3 has 10 amino acids. The DNA of the CDR3 is TGTGCCTGGGGCCACAATGAGCAGTTCTCC. It is translated as CAWGHNEQFS.

The V gene is TRBV29-1, the J gene TRBJ1-2; D uncertain. Trimming took off 2 bases at V and 5 bases at J, with 9 bases between the two ends. Germline V CDR1 and CDR2: SQVTM, ANQGSEA. The CDR3 totals 12 residues. For the CDR3, the DNA is TGCAGCGTTGAAAGTGCGGCATATGGCTACACCTTC. Protein sequence: CSVESAAYGYTF. The entire variable domain, with the rest obtained from reference TRBV29-1 and TRBJ1-2, is as follows: SAVISQKPSRDICQRGTSLTIQCQVDSQVTMMFWYRQQPGQSLTLIATANQGSEATYESGFVIDKFPISRPNLTFSTLTVSNMSPEDSSIYLCSVESAAYGYTFGSGTRLTVV.

With respect to this clonotype: This sequence may be a read error, since a much larger clone differs from it by one base. V gene TRBV5-1 combines with J gene TRBJ1-1; a weak D match, TRBD1 (6 bases). In germline, CDR1 is SGHRS, CDR2 YFSETQ. This CDR3 is built from 13 residues. The CDR3, as DNA: TGCGCCAGAAGCTCACAGGGTGTCCCTGAAGCTTTCTTT. It is translated as CARSSQGVPEAFF.

In regard to this clonotype: This clone may be a read error of a much larger clone one base away. The chain carries TRBV23-1 and TRBJ2-7; 7 bases agree with TRBD1. TRBV23-1 is an ORF, and what it does is uncertain. The CDR3 is made up of 16 amino acids. This CDR3 is CASSQARDSLPYELYF. Here the CDR3 DNA reads TGCGCCAGCAGTCAAGCCCGGGACAGCTTACCCTACGAGCTGTACTTC.

This clonotype has just one count. A much larger clone sits a single nucleotide away, making a read error possible. This chain uses TRBV2 with TRBJ1-5; perhaps TRBD1 as D (5 bases). The CDR3 sequence is 14 residues long. Deletions cut 3 bases from V and 2 bases from J, with 8 bases between. Germline V gene lookup returns CDR1 SNHLY and CDR2 FYNNEI. DNA for the CDR3: TGTGCCAGCAGTGACAGGGACCGCAATCAGCCCCAGCATTTT. Protein product: CASSDRDRNQPQHF.

Note on this clonotype: Compared with germline, one end of the junction differs, possibly owing to a read error. This chain links TRBV29-1 with TRBJ2-1; tentative D call: TRBD1 (5 bases). This CDR3 contains 11 residues. Germline CDR1 reads SQVTM; CDR2 reads ANQGSEA. The CDR3 loop is CSMDTYNEEFF. DNA for the CDR3: TGCAGCATGGACACTTACAATGAGGAGTTCTTC.

As for this clonotype: The junction does not match germline at one end; this may be a read error. The genes are TRBV11-1 and TRBJ2-2; TRBD2 might be the D (5 bases). This CDR3 comprises 14 residues. Germline V CDR1 and CDR2: SGHAT, FQDESV (reference sequence). The CDR3 sequence is CVSSNTSGTGELCF. CDR3 coding DNA: TGTGTCAGTAGCAATACTAGTGGCACCGGGGAGCTGTGTTTT.

This clonotype showed up many times. The chain links TRBV5-5 to TRBJ2-5; D is ambiguous. The V and J ends lost 2 bases and 2 bases respectively, with 4 bases between them. The CDR3 loop spans 12 amino acids. Germline CDR1 and CDR2: SGHKS and YYEKEE (reference sequence). CDR3 amino acids: CASSFRQETQYF. The DNA of the CDR3 is TGTGCCAGCAGCTTCAGGCAAGAGACCCAGTACTTC.

As concerns this clonotype: A much larger clone sits a single nucleotide away, making a read error possible. The V gene is TRBV2, the J gene TRBJ2-7; 11 bases map to TRBD2. Germline CDR1 SNHLY, CDR2 FYNNEI. Germline trimming cut 7 bases from V and 2 bases from J; bases unmatched to any gene: 4. The CDR3 has 14 residues. CDR3 in DNA: TGTGCCAGCAACCCGGGACTAGCGGCCTACGAGCAGTACTTC. Translated, it gives CASNPGLAAYEQYF.

This clonotype showed up just once. DNA for the CDR3: TGTGCCAGCAGGGACGTCGAAGCTTTCTTT. This encodes CASRDVEAFF. This chain uses TRBV6-6 with TRBJ1-1; no firm D call. The ends were cut back, 6 bases at V and 8 bases at J, with 7 bases in the middle. CDR3 length equals 10 residues. The germline CDR1 and CDR2 sequences are MNHNY and SVGAGI (reference sequence).

This clonotype turned up a few times. The chain joins TRBV11-2 to TRBJ1-1; the D is unclear. Trimming shortened V by 3 bases and J by 5 bases, and 13 bases separated the two germline ends. This CDR3 has 14 residues. Germline V CDR1 and CDR2: SGHAT, FQNNGV. The CDR3 DNA sequence: TGTGCCAGCAGCTTGCTAATGCTGGGAACTGAAGCTTTCTTT. It encodes CASSLLMLGTEAFF.